One TCR beta chain is described in this entry. No antigen is known for it. Germline values: CDR1 SEHNR, CDR2 FQNEAQ (reference sequence). Trimming removed 6 bases from V and 15 bases from J, with 18 bases in between. This CDR3 is 12 amino acids long. This record belongs to a study of somatic mutations in cytotoxic T cells in rheumatoid arthritis. Across the whole study: Patients had approximately 30 ml EDTA blood drawn right after diagnosis, before any treatment.

Points from the study as a whole: Rheumatoid arthritis patients and age-matched healthy controls showed no significant difference in CD8+ T-cell clonality.

The table came from immunoSEQ multiplex PCR; TCRdb's copy has only in-frame clones and leaves some out. The sample has 15,000 to 20,000 clones; around 79% are singletons. V and J are TRBV7-9 and TRBJ2-1; TRBD2 might be the D (5 bases). This clonotype was obtained from an adult with rheumatoid arthritis. The sequenced material came from CD8+ T cells sorted from blood. CDR3 DNA: TGTGCCAGCAGTTCTGACTATAATCAGCGGTTCTTC. It is translated as CASSSDYNQRFF.